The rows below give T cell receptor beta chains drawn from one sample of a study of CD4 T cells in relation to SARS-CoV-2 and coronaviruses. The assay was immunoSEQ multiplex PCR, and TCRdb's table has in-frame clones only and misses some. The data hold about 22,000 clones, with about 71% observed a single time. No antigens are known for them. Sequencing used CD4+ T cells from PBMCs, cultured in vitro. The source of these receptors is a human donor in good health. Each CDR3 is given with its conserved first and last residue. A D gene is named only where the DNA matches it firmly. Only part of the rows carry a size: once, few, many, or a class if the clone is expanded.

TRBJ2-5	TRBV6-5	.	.	CASSPGREETQYF	TGTGCCAGCAGTCCCGGACGAGAAGAGACCCAGTACTTC
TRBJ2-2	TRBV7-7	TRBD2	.	CASSLDSGGARTGELFF	TGTGCCAGCAGCTTAGATTCGGGGGGGGCGCGGACCGGGGAGCTGTTTTTT
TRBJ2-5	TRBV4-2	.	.	CASSQRAVGEEETQYF	TGTGCCAGCAGCCAAAGGGCGGTGGGGGAGGAAGAGACCCAGTACTTC
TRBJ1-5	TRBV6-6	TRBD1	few	CASSPGQGPLTHQPQHF	TGTGCCAGCAGTCCCGGACAGGGCCCACTTACCCATCAGCCCCAGCATTTT
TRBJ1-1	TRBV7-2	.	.	CASSPTGNTEAFF	TGTGCCAGCAGCCCGACAGGAAACACTGAAGCTTTCTTT
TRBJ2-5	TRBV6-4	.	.	CASSARRTEQETQYF	TGTGCCAGCAGTGCACGGAGGACAGAGCAAGAGACCCAGTACTTC
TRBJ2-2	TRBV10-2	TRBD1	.	CASSDQGTGGTGELFF	TGCGCCAGCAGTGACCAAGGGACAGGGGGCACCGGGGAGCTGTTTTTT
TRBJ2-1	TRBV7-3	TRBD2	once	CASSLGGGDYNEQFF	TGTGCCAGCAGCTTGGGGGGAGGGGACTACAATGAGCAGTTCTTC
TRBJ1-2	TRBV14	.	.	CASSQGWGPLNGYTF	TGTGCCAGCAGCCAAGGCTGGGGCCCCCTAAATGGCTACACCTTC
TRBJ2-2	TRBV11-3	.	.	CASSPSGLSDTGELFF	TGTGCCAGCAGCCCAAGCGGGCTTTCGGACACCGGGGAGCTGTTTTTT
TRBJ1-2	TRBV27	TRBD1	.	CASSLKWTGGRDYGYTF	TGTGCCAGCAGTTTAAAGTGGACAGGGGGTAGGGACTATGGCTACACCTTC
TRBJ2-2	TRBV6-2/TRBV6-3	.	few	CASSLISRELFF	TGTGCCAGCAGTTTGATCTCCCGGGAGCTGTTTTTT
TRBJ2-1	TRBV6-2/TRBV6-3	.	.	CASSLSGRYNEQFF	TGTGCCAGCAGCCTGTCAGGACGGTACAATGAGCAGTTCTTC
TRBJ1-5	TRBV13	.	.	CASSLWGRGGFGNQPQHF	TGTGCCAGCAGCTTATGGGGCAGGGGAGGTTTTGGCAATCAGCCCCAGCATTTT
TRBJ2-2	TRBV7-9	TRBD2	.	CASSLARLARAGELFF	TGTGCCAGCAGCTTAGCCCGACTAGCTCGCGCCGGGGAGCTGTTTTTT
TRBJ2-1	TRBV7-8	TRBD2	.	CASKKLAGGVNEQFF	TGTGCCAGCAAAAAACTAGCGGGAGGAGTAAATGAGCAGTTCTTC
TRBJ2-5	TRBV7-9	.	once	CASSLFQQETQYF	TGTGCCAGCAGCTTATTCCAGCAAGAGACCCAGTACTTC
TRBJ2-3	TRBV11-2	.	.	CASSLQGAFTDTQYF	TGTGCCAGCAGCTTGCAAGGGGCTTTCACAGATACGCAGTATTTT
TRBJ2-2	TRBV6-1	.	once	CASSEGVNTGELFF	TGTGCCAGCAGTGAAGGGGTGAACACCGGGGAGCTGTTTTTT
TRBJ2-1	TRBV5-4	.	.	CASSRDRGGYNEQFF	TGTGCCAGCAGCAGAGACAGGGGAGGGTACAATGAGCAGTTCTTC
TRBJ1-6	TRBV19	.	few	CASSIRTTGHNSPLHF	TGTGCCAGTAGTATCCGGACCACCGGCCATAATTCACCCCTCCACTTT
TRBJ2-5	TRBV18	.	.	CASSPPTIQETQYF	TGTGCCAGCTCACCACCGACGATCCAAGAGACCCAGTACTTC
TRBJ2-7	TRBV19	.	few	CASRVFPGPYEQYF	TGTGCCAGTAGAGTATTTCCGGGGCCCTACGAGCAGTACTTC
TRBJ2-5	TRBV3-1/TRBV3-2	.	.	CASSQDRRRLGTQYF	TGTGCCAGCAGCCAAGACAGACGGCGATTGGGGACCCAGTACTTC
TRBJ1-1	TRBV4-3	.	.	CASSLRAFTEAFF	TGCGCCAGCAGCCTCAGGGCCTTCACTGAAGCTTTCTTT
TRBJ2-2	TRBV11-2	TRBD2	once	CASSLQREGTGELFF	TGTGCCAGCAGCTTACAGCGGGAGGGCACCGGGGAGCTGTTTTTT
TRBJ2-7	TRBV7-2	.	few	CASSPGGTGRQAQYF	TGTGCCAGCAGCCCCGGGGGGACAGGCCGTCAGGCGCAGTACTTC
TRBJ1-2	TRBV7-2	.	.	CASTVKAGTNYGYTF	TGTGCCAGCACCGTTAAAGCCGGGACTAACTATGGCTACACCTTC
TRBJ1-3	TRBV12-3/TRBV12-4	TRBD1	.	CASSFRGNTIYF	TGTGCCAGCAGTTTCAGGGGGAACACCATATATTTT
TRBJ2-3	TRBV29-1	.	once	CSVSNRARGNTQYF	TGCAGCGTTTCCAACAGGGCCAGAGGGAATACGCAGTATTTT
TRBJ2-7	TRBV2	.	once	CASMVAEQYF	TGTGCCAGCATGGTCGCCGAGCAGTACTTC
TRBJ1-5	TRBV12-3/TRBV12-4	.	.	CASSLFRDQPQHF	TGTGCCAGCAGTTTATTTAGGGATCAGCCCCAGCATTTT
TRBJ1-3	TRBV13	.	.	CASSLDLGSSGNTIYF	TGTGCCAGCAGCCTAGATTTGGGTTCCTCTGGAAACACCATATATTTT
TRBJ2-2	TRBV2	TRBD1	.	CASRQGSGPGELFF	TGTGCCAGCAGACAGGGGTCCGGGCCCGGGGAGCTGTTTTTT
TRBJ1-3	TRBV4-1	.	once	CASSLQLYSGNTIYF	TGCGCCAGCAGCCTTCAGCTCTACTCTGGAAACACCATATATTTT
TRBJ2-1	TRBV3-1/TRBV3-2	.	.	CASSQGTDPYNEQFF	TGTGCCAGCAGCCAAGGGACAGATCCCTACAATGAGCAGTTCTTC
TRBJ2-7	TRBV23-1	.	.	CAIIFQGTTYEQYF	TGCGCCATCATTTTCCAGGGGACTACCTACGAGCAGTACTTC
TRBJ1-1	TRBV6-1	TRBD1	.	CASSEDRIGSEAFF	TGTGCCAGCAGTGAGGACAGGATCGGTAGTGAAGCTTTCTTT
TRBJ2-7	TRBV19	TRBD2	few	CASTQSRLAGAYEQYF	TGTGCCAGTACCCAGAGCAGGCTAGCGGGGGCCTACGAGCAGTACTTC
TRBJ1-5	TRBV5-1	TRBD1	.	CASSPGTEYSNQPQHF	TGCGCCAGCAGCCCGGGGACAGAATATAGCAATCAGCCCCAGCATTTT
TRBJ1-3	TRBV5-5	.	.	CASSLEVSGNTIYF	TGTGCCAGCAGCTTGGAGGTATCTGGAAACACCATATATTTT
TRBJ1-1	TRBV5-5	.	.	CASSRQENTEAFF	TGTGCCAGCAGCCGACAGGAGAACACTGAAGCTTTCTTT
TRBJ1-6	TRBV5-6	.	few	CASSGTPGLSLHF	TGTGCCAGCAGCGGCACCCCGGGGCTCTCCCTCCACTTT
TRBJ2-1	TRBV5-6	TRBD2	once	CASSETSGDYNEQFF	TGTGCCAGCAGCGAGACTAGCGGGGATTACAATGAGCAGTTCTTC
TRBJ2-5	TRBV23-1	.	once	CANGLDRETQYF	TGCGCCAACGGACTTGACAGGGAGACCCAGTACTTC
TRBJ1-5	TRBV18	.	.	CASSPMGSNQPQHF	TGTGCCAGCTCACCTATGGGGAGCAATCAGCCCCAGCATTTT
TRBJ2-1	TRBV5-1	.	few	CATSERSRYNEQFF	TGCGCCACCTCGGAGCGGAGCCGTTACAATGAGCAGTTCTTC
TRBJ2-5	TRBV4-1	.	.	CASSPNKEVQETQYF	TGCGCCAGCAGCCCCAACAAGGAGGTGCAAGAGACCCAGTACTTC